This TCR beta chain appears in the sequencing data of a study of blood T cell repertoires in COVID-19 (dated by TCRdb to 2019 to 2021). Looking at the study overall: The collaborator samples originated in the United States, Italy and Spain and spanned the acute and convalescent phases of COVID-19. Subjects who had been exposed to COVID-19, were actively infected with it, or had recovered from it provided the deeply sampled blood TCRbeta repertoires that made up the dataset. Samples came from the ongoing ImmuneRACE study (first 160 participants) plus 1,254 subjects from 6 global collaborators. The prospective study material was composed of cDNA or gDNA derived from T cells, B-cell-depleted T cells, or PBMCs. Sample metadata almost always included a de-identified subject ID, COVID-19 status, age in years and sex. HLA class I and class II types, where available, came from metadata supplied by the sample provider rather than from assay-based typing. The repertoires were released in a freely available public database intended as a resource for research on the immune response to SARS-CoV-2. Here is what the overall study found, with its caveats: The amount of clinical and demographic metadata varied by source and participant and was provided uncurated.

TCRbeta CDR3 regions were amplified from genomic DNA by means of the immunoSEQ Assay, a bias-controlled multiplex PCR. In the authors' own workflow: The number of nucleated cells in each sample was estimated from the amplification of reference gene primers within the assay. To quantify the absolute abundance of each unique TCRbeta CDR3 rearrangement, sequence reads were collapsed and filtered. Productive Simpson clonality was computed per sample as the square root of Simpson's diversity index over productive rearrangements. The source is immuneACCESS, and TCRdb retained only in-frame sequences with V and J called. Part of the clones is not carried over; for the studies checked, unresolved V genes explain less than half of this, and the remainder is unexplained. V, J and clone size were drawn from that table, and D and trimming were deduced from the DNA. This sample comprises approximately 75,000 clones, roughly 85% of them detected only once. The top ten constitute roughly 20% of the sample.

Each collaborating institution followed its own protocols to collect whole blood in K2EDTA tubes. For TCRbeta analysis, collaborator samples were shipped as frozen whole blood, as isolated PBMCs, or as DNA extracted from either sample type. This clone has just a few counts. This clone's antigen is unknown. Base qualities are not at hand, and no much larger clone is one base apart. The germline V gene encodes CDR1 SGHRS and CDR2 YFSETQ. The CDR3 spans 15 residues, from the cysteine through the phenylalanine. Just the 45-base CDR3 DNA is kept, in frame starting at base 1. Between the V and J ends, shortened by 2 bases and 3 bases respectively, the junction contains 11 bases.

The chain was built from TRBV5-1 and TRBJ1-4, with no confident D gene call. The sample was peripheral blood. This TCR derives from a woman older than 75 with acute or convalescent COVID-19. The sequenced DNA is TGCGCCAGCAGCTTTGGAGTACGGCCTAATGAAAAACTGTTTTTT. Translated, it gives CASSFGVRPNEKLFF.